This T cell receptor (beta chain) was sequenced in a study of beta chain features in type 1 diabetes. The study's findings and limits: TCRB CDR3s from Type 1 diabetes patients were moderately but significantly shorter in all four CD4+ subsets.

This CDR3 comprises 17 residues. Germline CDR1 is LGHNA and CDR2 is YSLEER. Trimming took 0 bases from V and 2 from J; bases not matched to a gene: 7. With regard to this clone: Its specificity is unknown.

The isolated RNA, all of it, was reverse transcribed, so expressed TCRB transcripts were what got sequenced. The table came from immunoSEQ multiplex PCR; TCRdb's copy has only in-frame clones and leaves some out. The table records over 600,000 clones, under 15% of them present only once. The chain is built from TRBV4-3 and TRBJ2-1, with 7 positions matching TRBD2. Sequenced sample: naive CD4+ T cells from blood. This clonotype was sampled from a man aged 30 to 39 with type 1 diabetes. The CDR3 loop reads CASSQDARGRAYNEQFF. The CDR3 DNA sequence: TGCGCCAGCAGCCAAGATGCCCGGGGGAGGGCCTACAATGAGCAGTTCTTC.